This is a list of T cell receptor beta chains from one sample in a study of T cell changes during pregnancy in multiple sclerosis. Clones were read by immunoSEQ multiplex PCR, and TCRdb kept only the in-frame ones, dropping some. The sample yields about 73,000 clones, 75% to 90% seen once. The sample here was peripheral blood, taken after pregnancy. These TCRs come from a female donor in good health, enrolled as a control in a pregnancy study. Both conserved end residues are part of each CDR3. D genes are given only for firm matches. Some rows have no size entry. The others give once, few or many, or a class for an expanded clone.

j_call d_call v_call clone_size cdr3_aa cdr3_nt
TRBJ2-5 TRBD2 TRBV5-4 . CASSLLGGDQETQYF TGTGCCAGCAGCTTGCTCGGGGGGGACCAAGAGACCCAGTACTTC
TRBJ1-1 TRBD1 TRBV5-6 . CASSSYDRGLTEAFF TGTGCCAGCAGCTCGTACGACAGGGGGCTTACTGAAGCTTTCTTT
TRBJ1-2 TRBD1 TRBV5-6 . CASSYGDRGQTYGYTF TGTGCCAGCAGCTATGGGGACAGGGGGCAGACCTATGGCTACACCTTC
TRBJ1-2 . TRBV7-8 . CASSLDKGLGGYTF TGTGCCAGCAGCTTAGATAAGGGGTTGGGAGGCTACACCTTC
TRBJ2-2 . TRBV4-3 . CASSQVSQSGELFF TGCGCCAGCAGCCAAGTTTCCCAATCCGGGGAGCTGTTTTTT
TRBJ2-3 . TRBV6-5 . CASSYRPLRGTDTQYF TGTGCCAGCAGTTACAGACCCCTACGGGGCACAGATACGCAGTATTTT
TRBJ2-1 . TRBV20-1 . CSARGDNEQFF TGCAGTGCCCGAGGCGACAATGAGCAGTTCTTC
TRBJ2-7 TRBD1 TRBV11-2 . CASSPDRGPGEQYF TGTGCCAGCAGCCCAGACAGGGGGCCGGGCGAGCAGTACTTC
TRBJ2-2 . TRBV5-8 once CASSLALRSNTGELFF TGTGCCAGCAGCTTGGCCCTGAGATCGAACACCGGGGAGCTGTTTTTT
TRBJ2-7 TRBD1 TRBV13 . CASSLNRGQYEQYF TGTGCCAGCAGCTTGAACAGGGGGCAATACGAGCAGTACTTC
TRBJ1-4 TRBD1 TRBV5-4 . CASSLAKGGAGKLFF TGTGCCAGCAGCTTGGCCAAAGGGGGCGCGGGAAAACTGTTTTTT
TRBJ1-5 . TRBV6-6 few CASILRGPNQPQHF TGTGCCAGCATACTCAGGGGCCCGAATCAGCCCCAGCATTTT
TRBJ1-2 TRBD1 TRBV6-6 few CASSPQGEYGYTF TGTGCCAGCAGCCCACAGGGGGAATATGGCTACACCTTC
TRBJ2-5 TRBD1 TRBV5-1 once CASSYPPTGVQETQYF TGCGCCAGCAGCTACCCGCCAACAGGGGTACAAGAGACCCAGTACTTC
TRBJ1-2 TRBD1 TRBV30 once CAWKPGGGPYGYTF TGTGCCTGGAAACCAGGGGGTGGACCTTATGGCTACACCTTC
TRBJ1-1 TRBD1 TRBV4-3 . CASRGQYNTEAFF TGCGCCAGCAGGGGACAGTATAACACTGAAGCTTTCTTT
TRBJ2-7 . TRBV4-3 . CASSPSPESTYEQYF TGCGCCAGCAGCCCCTCCCCCGAGTCTACCTACGAGCAGTACTTC
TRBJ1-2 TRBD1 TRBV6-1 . CASGGGDRVGYGYTF TGTGCCAGCGGGGGAGGGGACAGGGTCGGCTATGGCTACACCTTC
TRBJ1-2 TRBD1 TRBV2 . CASSDRDRGGYGYTF TGTGCCAGCAGTGATCGGGACAGGGGAGGCTATGGCTACACCTTC
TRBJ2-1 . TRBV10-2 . CASRELGNEQFF TGCGCCAGCAGGGAACTAGGCAATGAGCAGTTCTTC
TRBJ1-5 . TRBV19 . CASSILGSSNQPQHF TGTGCCAGTAGTATCCTCGGGTCTAGCAATCAGCCCCAGCATTTT
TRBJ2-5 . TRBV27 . CASSSAGRRETQYF TGTGCCAGCAGTTCGGCAGGGAGGAGGGAGACCCAGTACTTC
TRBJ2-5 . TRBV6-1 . CASSDLWTQYF TGTGCCAGCAGTGACCTCTGGACCCAGTACTTC
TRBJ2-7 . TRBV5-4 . CASSLAGSSYEQYF TGTGCCAGCAGCTTGGCTGGGAGCTCCTACGAGCAGTACTTC
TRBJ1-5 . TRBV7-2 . CASSYGGRGPQHF TGTGCCAGCAGCTACGGTGGGAGGGGGCCCCAGCATTTT
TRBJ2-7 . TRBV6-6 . CASSYETEPSYEQYF TGTGCCAGCAGTTATGAGACAGAACCATCCTACGAGCAGTACTTC
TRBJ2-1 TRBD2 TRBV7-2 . CASSLGLAGGPGRNEQFF TGTGCCAGCAGCTTAGGACTAGCGGGGGGGCCTGGTAGGAATGAGCAGTTCTTC
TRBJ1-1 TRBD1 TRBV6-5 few CASSRGQGYTEAFF TGTGCCAGCAGTAGGGGACAGGGGTACACTGAAGCTTTCTTT
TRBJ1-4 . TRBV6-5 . CASSYTGANEKLFF TGTGCCAGCAGTTACACGGGAGCTAATGAAAAACTGTTTTTT
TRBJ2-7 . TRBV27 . CASSLRGPGEQYF TGTGCCAGCAGTTTGCGGGGGCCGGGGGAGCAGTACTTC
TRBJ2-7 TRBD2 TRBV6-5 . CASSYSDSLGGEQYF TGTGCCAGCAGTTACTCGGACTCCCTGGGGGGGGAGCAGTACTTC
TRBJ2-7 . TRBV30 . CAWSRSGGPYEQYF TGTGCCTGGAGTCGGTCAGGTGGGCCCTACGAGCAGTACTTC
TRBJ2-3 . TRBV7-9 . CASSLSTSTDTQYF TGTGCCAGCAGCTTGTCGACTAGCACAGATACGCAGTATTTT
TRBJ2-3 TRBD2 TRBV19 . CASSMVLVSGTYTQYF TGTGCCAGTAGTATGGTCCTTGTTAGCGGGACCTATACGCAGTATTTT
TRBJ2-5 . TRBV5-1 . CASSEVGHPIDLNF TGCGCCAGCAGCGAGGTGGGGCACCCTATCGATTTGAACTTC
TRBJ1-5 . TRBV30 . CAWSRGIDQPQHF TGTGCCTGGAGTCGAGGGATAGACCAGCCCCAGCATTTT
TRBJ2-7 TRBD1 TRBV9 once CASSVGTGETYEQYF TGTGCCAGCAGCGTAGGTACAGGGGAGACCTACGAGCAGTACTTC
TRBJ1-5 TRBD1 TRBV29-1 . CSVAQGGLNQPQHF TGCAGCGTTGCTCAGGGGGGACTCAATCAGCCCCAGCATTTT
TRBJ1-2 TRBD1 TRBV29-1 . CSVEDPVSGGYGYTF TGCAGCGTTGAAGATCCGGTTTCAGGGGGCTATGGCTACACCTTC
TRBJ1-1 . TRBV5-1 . CASSLDDRSGAFF TGCGCCAGCAGCTTGGATGACCGGAGTGGGGCTTTCTTT
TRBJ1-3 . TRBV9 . CASSPTGGAAGNTIYF TGTGCCAGCAGCCCAACGGGGGGCGCGGCTGGAAACACCATATATTTT
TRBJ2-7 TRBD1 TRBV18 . CASSIGRQGGYEQYF TGTGCCAGCTCGATCGGGAGACAGGGGGGCTACGAGCAGTACTTC
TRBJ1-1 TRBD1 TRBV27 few CASSLSRGVTEAFF TGTGCCAGCAGTTTATCCAGGGGGGTCACTGAAGCTTTCTTT
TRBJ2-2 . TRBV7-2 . CASRPTRGGGELFF TGTGCCAGCCGCCCGACGAGGGGGGGTGGGGAGCTGTTTTTT
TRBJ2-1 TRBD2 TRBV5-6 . CASSPAAGDNEQFF TGTGCCAGCAGCCCGGCTGCGGGGGACAATGAGCAGTTCTTC
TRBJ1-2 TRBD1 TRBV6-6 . CASSQRQGSYGYTF TGTGCCAGCAGCCAACGACAGGGGTCCTATGGCTACACCTTC